This TCR beta chain was sequenced in a study of regulatory T cells in long-lasting Graves disease. There are many counts of this clonotype. Regarding time point: newly diagnosed GD, antithyroid drugs for less than 3 months. Extracted RNA from PBMCs served as the source of the TCR library. The CDR3 is 14 residues long. Germline assignment: CDR1 MNHGY and CDR2 SVAAGI. With 4 bases removed from V and 5 bases from J, the gap between germline ends came to 14 bases. Researchers made TCR beta libraries by using iRepertoire HTBI primers and running Arm-PCR on CDR3 regions. MiXCR, applied by TCRdb to the multiplex PCR reads, yields one record per CDR3 protein. The table shows approximately 400,000 distinct CDR3 sequences, with about a sixth occurring only once.

The source material was peripheral blood mononuclear cells (PBMCs), sampled at new diagnosis, from a patient treated with antithyroid drugs. The rearrangement joins TRBV6-9 to TRBJ1-1, with D perhaps matching TRBD1 (6 bases). The sequence derives from a female donor with Graves disease. CDR3 bases: TGTGCCAGCAGTTTCGCGGGACATAGAACTGAAGCTTTCTTT. Translation gives CASSFAGHRTEAFF.